This TCR beta chain appears in the sequencing data of a study of T cell repertoires in cytomegalovirus infection. As for the study in general: Researchers turned to recently identified HLA-C-restricted CMV epitopes as well as well-studied HLA-B-restricted ones. Matching HLA type, along with CMV infection, was indicated by public TCR beta signatures. Study findings and constraints: People with CMV and the relevant HLA were identified by cumulative public TCR beta family frequency. In two of eight donors, the top clonotype was HLA-C-restricted CMV-specific.

One entry per CDR3 protein, called by TCRdb with MiXCR from the reads. The sample consists of some 900,000 distinct CDR3 sequences, roughly 33% of them appearing once. In germline, CDR1 is SGHVS, CDR2 FNYEAQ. J gave up 0 bases and V 5 bases, and 12 bases lay outside the gene matches. The CDR3 extends over 17 amino acids. In the case of this clonotype: Its target is not known.

The rearrangement joins TRBV7-6 to TRBJ1-1; 7 nucleotides line up with TRBD1. The starting material was cultured CD8+ T cells from PBMCs, obtained from culture after CMV antigen stimulation. This clonotype originated in a human donor in good health (CMV status not recorded). Some clones in this sample may be carry-over from other donors' samples. CDR3 nucleotides: TGTGCCAGCAGCCGCGGGACAGCGGGTGTCCTGAACACTGAAGCTTTCTTT. Protein product: CASSRGTAGVLNTEAFF.